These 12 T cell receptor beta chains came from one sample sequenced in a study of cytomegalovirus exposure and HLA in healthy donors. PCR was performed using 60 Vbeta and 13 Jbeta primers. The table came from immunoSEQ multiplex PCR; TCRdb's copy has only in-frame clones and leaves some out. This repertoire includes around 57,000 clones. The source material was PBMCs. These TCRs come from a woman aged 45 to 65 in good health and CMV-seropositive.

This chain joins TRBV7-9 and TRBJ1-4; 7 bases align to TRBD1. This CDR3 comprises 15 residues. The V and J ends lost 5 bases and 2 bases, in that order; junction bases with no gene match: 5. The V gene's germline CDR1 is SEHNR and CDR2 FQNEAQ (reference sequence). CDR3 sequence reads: CASSRRQGTNEKLFF. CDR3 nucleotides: TGTGCCAGCAGCCGCAGACAGGGCACTAATGAAAAACTGTTTTTT.

The CDR3 is CASRPLREGADEQFF. DNA for the CDR3: TGTGCCAGTAGACCCCTCAGAGAGGGGGCAGATGAGCAGTTCTTC. The chain is built from TRBV19 and TRBJ2-1; 7 bases align to TRBD1. The trim removed 6 bases at V and 8 bases at J, leaving 13 bases unmatched. Germline V gene sequence: CDR1 LNHDA, CDR2 SQIVND (reference sequence). The CDR3 contains 15 residues.

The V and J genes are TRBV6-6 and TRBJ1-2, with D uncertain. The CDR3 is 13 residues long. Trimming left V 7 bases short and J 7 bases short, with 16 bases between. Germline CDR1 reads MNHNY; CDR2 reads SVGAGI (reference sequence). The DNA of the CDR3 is TGTGCCAGCACCCTAGACCAGATTTCTGGCTACACCTTC. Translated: CASTLDQISGYTF.

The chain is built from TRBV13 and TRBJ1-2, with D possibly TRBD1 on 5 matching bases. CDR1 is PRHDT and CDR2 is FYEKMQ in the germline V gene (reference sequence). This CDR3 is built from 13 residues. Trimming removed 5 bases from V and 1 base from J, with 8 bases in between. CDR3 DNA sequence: TGTGCCAGCAGCGCAGGGATTAACTATGGCTACACCTTC. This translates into CASSAGINYGYTF.

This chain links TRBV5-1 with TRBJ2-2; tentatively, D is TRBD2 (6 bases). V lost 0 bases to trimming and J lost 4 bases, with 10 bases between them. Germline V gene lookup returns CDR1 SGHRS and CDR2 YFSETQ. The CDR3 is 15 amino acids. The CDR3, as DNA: TGCGCCAGCAGCTTGGTGGGGACTGGCACCGGGGAGCTGTTTTTT. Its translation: CASSLVGTGTGELFF.

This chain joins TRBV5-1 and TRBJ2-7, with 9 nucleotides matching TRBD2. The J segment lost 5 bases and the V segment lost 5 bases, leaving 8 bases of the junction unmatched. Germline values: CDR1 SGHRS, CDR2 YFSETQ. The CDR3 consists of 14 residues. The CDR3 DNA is TGCGCCAGCAGGAGGAGCGGGAGGACTAACGAGCAGTACTTC. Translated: CASRRSGRTNEQYF.

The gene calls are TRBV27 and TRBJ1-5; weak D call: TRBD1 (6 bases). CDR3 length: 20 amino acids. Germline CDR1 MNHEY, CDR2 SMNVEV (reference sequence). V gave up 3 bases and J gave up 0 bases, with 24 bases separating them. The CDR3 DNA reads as TGTGCCAGCAGTTTTCGAGACCCTTCAGGGGTCCCTGATAGCAATCAGCCCCAGCATTTT. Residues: CASSFRDPSGVPDSNQPQHF.

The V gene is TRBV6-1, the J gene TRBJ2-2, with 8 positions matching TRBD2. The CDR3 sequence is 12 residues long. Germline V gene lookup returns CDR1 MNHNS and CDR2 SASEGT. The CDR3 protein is CGAGVGTGELFF. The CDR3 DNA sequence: TGTGGAGCGGGAGTAGGTACCGGGGAGCTGTTTTTT.

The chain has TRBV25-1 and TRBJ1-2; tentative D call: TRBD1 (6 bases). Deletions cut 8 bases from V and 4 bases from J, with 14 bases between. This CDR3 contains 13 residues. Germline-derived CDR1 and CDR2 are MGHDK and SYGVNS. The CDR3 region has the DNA TGTGCCAGCCCCCCAGGGGTGATCTATGGCTACACCTTC. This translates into CASPPGVIYGYTF.

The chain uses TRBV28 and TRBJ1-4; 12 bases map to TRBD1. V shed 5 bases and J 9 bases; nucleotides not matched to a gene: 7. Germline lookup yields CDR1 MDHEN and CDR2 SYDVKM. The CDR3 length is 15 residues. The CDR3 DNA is TGTGCCAGCAGTCCCCGGGGACAGGGGGCGCAAAAACTGTTTTTT. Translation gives CASSPRGQGAQKLFF.

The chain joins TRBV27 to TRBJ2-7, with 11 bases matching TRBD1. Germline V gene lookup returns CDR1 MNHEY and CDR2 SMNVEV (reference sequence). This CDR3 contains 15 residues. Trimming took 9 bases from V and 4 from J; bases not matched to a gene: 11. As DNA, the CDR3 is TGTGCCAGTTCCGAACGGACAGGGGGCAAATACGAGCAGTACTTC. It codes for CASSERTGGKYEQYF.

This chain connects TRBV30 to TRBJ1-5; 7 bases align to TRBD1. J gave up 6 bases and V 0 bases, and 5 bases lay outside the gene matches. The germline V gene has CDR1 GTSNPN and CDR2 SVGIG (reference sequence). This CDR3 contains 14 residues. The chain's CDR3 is CAWSVKQGFQPQHF. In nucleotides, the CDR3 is TGTGCCTGGAGTGTAAAACAGGGGTTTCAGCCCCAGCATTTT.